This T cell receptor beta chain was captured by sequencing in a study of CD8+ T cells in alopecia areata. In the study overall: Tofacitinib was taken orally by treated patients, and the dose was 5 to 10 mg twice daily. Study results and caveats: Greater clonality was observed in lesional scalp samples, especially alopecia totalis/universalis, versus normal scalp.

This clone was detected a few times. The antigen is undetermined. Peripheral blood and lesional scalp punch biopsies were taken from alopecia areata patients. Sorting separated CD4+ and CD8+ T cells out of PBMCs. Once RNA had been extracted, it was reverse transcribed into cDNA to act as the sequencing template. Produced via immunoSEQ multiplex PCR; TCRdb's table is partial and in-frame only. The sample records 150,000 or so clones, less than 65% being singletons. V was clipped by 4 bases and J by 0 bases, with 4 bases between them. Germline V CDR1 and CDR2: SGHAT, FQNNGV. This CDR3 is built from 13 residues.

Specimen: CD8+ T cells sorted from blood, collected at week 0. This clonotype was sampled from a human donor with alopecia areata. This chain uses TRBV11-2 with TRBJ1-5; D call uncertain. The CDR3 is CASSYNSNQPQHF. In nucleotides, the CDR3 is TGTGCCAGCAGCTATAATAGCAATCAGCCCCAGCATTTT.